Following are 2 T cell receptor beta chains from one sample sequenced in a study of CD8 T cells in ankylosing spondylitis (dated by TCRdb to the late 2010s). Results and caveats for the whole study, not just this receptor: Blood from ankylosing spondylitis patients appeared to be characterized by a TCR beta motif made up of about 8 highly homologous amino acid variants.

Library preparation was by 5' RACE. Instrument used: Illumina HiSeq 2500. Starting from the raw public reads, TCRdb applied fastp trimming at Q25, assembled clones with MiXCR and retained in-frame beta chains. Duplicate CDR3 protein sequences are folded into a single record with the most common DNA and genes. The sample table shows 400,000 to 450,000 distinct CDR3 sequences, and 15% to 20% are seen once. The ten largest clones take up 1% of the sample. Their recognized antigens are unknown. Input material: blood, either unsorted or a sorted T cell fraction (not recorded which). These receptors originate from a male donor with ankylosing spondylitis.

The sample holds many counts of this clonotype. The chain uses TRBV5-1 and TRBJ1-2; the match to TRBD1 covers 10 bases. After removal of 3 bases from V and 0 bases from J, the junction contained 11 bases not matched to a gene. Looked up from germline, CDR1 is SGHRS and CDR2 is YFSETQ. The CDR3 covers 18 residues. This CDR3 reads CASSSDPLTGGTNYGYTF. In DNA form, the CDR3 reads TGCGCCAGCAGCTCCGACCCCTTGACAGGGGGCACTAACTATGGCTACACCTTC.

There are a few counts of this clonotype. J is TRBJ2-1 and V is TRBV12-3 or TRBV12-4; no definite D call. Trimming took off 6 bases at V and 10 bases at J, with 13 bases between the two ends. The length of the CDR3 is 12 residues. The CDR3 is CASSIGIQEQFF. In nucleotides, the CDR3 is TGTGCCAGCAGCATAGGGATTCAAGAGCAGTTCTTC.